This T cell receptor (beta chain) was captured by sequencing in a study of spatial heterogeneity in lung cancer. On the study more broadly: Sequences of the beta chain were consistently detected in greater numbers than alpha-chain sequences. Bulk RNA-seq from matched material yielded a T cell module score that correlated strongly with TCR transcript counts in tumor regions.

Overall study results and limits: Expanded alpha and beta TCR counts within tumors tracked tumor mutation counts.

The time point was: sample taken at primary tumor resection. The study sequenced unsorted whole RNA from tumor, nontumor lung or frozen PBMC. This clonotype was found many times. Its antigen is not known. V dropped 5 bases and J dropped 10; count of bases not matched to a gene: 17. The CDR3 totals 16 residues. Germline V gives CDR1 SNHLY, CDR2 FYNNEI. Each CDR3 protein is one row after TCRdb ran MiXCR on the 5' RACE reads. The sample gives about 27,000 distinct CDR3 sequences, around 6.5% of which show up once; approximately 24% is in the top ten. The source was lung tumor tissue, collected at surgery. The receptor's source is a male donor with early-stage non-small cell lung cancer. The V and J genes are TRBV2 and TRBJ2-3; TRBD1 matches 8 bases. Here the CDR3 reads CASSSDGAGGSSPQYF. CDR3 nucleotides: TGTGCCAGCAGTTCTGATGGGGCAGGGGGCTCATCTCCGCAGTATTTT.